There are many counts of the clone carrying this T cell receptor (beta chain). This sample is part of a study of neurological immune-mediated disorders. The CDR3 contains 16 residues. Looked up from germline, CDR1 is SGHAT and CDR2 is FQNNGV. Trimming removed 6 bases from V and 2 bases from J; junction bases left unmatched: 7. Using its own MiXCR run on the 5' RACE reads, TCRdb lists one record per CDR3 protein. The sample contains roughly 50,000 distinct CDR3 sequences, over 15% of which appear only once. This chain links TRBV11-2 with TRBJ2-2; 9 bases line up with TRBD2. The clonotype was recovered from a man aged 55 to 70 in good health. The sequencing input was PBMCs. In DNA, the CDR3 is TGTGCCAGCAGACGAGCTAGCGGGGCTAACACCGGGGAGCTGTTTTTT. Encoded protein: CASRRASGANTGELFF. Based on the CDR3 plus reference TRBV11-2 and TRBJ2-2, the full variable domain is EAGVAQSPRYKIIEKRQSVAFWCNPISGHATLYWYQQILGQGPKLLIQFQNNGVVDDSQLPKDRFSAERLKGVDSTLKIQPAKLEDSAVYLCASRRASGANTGELFFGEGSRLTVL.